Listed below are T cell receptor beta chains from one sample, sequenced in a study of T cells after posttransplantation cyclophosphamide. Some clones are missing from TCRdb's copy, which holds only in-frame ones; the method was immunoSEQ multiplex PCR. The table records about 36,000 clones, over 75% of them present only once. Source: CD4+ T cells sorted from blood, taken 1,800 to 2,000 days after a stem cell transplant with posttransplant cyclophosphamide. The receptors stem from a female patient in her 40s who received an allogeneic stem cell transplant from a related donor, was CMV-positive, and had no GVHD. The graft donor may have contributed some T cells. Both conserved end residues are part of each CDR3. The order of the fields is V gene, clone size, J gene, D gene, CDR3 protein, CDR3 DNA. A D gene is named only where the DNA matches it firmly. Only some rows state a clone size, as once, few, many or a class for expanded clones.

TRBV10-3	.	TRBJ2-1	.	CAISEWGDSHNEQFF	TGTGCCATCAGTGAGTGGGGGGACAGCCACAATGAGCAGTTCTTC
TRBV6-1	few	TRBJ2-7	TRBD2	CASRREGFNEQYF	TGTGCCAGCAGAAGGGAGGGTTTTAACGAGCAGTACTTC
TRBV7-9	.	TRBJ2-7	TRBD1	CASSSMGQGYDEQYF	TGTGCCAGCAGCTCGATGGGACAGGGGTACGACGAGCAGTACTTC
TRBV2	.	TRBJ1-4	TRBD1	CASQQGANEKLFF	TGTGCCAGCCAACAGGGGGCTAATGAAAAACTGTTTTTT
TRBV5-5	once	TRBJ2-2	.	CASSLDRAYTGELFF	TGTGCCAGCAGCTTGGACAGGGCGTACACCGGGGAGCTGTTTTTT
TRBV4-2	.	TRBJ2-2	.	CASSQIVNRAGELFF	TGTGCCAGCAGCCAGATAGTTAACAGGGCCGGGGAGCTGTTTTTT
TRBV10-3	.	TRBJ2-3	TRBD2	CAISEGRGTSSTDTQYF	TGTGCCATCAGTGAAGGGCGGGGGACGTCTAGCACAGATACGCAGTATTTT
TRBV7-9	.	TRBJ2-1	TRBD1	CASSLVQGALYNEQFF	TGTGCCAGCAGCTTAGTACAGGGGGCTCTCTACAATGAGCAGTTCTTC
TRBV11-2	once	TRBJ1-4	.	CASSRGGDEKLFF	TGTGCCAGCAGCCGGGGTGGGGATGAAAAACTGTTTTTT
TRBV10-3	.	TRBJ1-1	.	CAISGKQVNTEAFF	TGTGCCATCAGTGGGAAACAGGTAAACACTGAAGCTTTCTTT
TRBV11-2	.	TRBJ1-4	TRBD1	CASSFFGTGANEKLFF	TGTGCCAGCAGCTTCTTCGGGACAGGGGCAAATGAAAAACTGTTTTTT
TRBV6-6	few	TRBJ1-6	TRBD1	CASSSDRANSPLHF	TGTGCCAGCAGTTCGGACAGGGCCAATTCACCCCTCCACTTT
TRBV7-2	.	TRBJ1-6	.	CASSLLPGDSPLHF	TGTGCCAGCAGCTTACTACCGGGGGATTCACCCCTCCACTTT
TRBV7-2	.	TRBJ2-1	.	CASSPMDGSSYNEQFF	TGTGCCAGCAGCCCCATGGACGGGAGCTCCTACAATGAGCAGTTCTTC
TRBV7-3	.	TRBJ2-1	TRBD2	CASSPQGKRGVYNEQFF	TGTGCCAGCAGCCCCCAAGGGAAGCGGGGGGTATACAATGAGCAGTTCTTC
TRBV19	.	TRBJ1-1	TRBD1	CASSHRQGSAFF	TGTGCCAGTAGTCACAGACAGGGGTCAGCTTTCTTT
TRBV13	.	TRBJ1-2	.	CASSLARVTNYGYTF	TGTGCCAGCAGCTTAGCACGGGTGACTAACTATGGCTACACCTTC
TRBV5-6	.	TRBJ2-6	TRBD1	CASSSPTGYSSGANVLTF	TGTGCCAGCAGCTCCCCGACAGGGTACTCCTCTGGGGCCAACGTCCTGACTTTC
TRBV27	.	TRBJ2-4	.	CASSFSTKNIQYF	TGTGCCAGCAGTTTTTCAACCAAAAACATTCAATACTTC
TRBV6-5	.	TRBJ1-5	.	CASRLRGGQPQHF	TGTGCCAGCCGTTTGAGGGGAGGACAGCCCCAGCATTTT
TRBV2	few	TRBJ1-3	TRBD1	CASRGQGAPGNTIYF	TGTGCCAGCAGGGGACAGGGGGCTCCTGGAAACACCATATATTTT
TRBV28	.	TRBJ1-5	TRBD1	CASSFPGQGFQPQHF	TGTGCCAGCAGTTTCCCGGGACAGGGGTTTCAGCCCCAGCATTTT
TRBV4-1	.	TRBJ1-5	.	CASSQATDSETNQPQHF	TGCGCCAGCAGCCAGGCCACGGACAGTGAAACCAATCAGCCCCAGCATTTT
TRBV28	.	TRBJ2-7	.	CASSLDFYEQYF	TGTGCCAGCAGCCTGGACTTCTACGAGCAGTACTTC
TRBV12-5	few	TRBJ1-5	.	CASGSGYSNQPQHF	TGTGCTAGTGGTTCAGGATATAGCAATCAGCCCCAGCATTTT
TRBV5-4	few	TRBJ2-5	.	CASSLGRLQETQYF	TGTGCCAGCAGCTTGGGCAGGCTCCAAGAGACCCAGTACTTC
TRBV7-6	.	TRBJ2-3	TRBD1	CASSPGGPLSMYTQYF	TGTGCCAGCAGCCCAGGGGGACCCCTGAGCATGTATACGCAGTATTTT
TRBV2	.	TRBJ2-3	.	CASSEGPSADTQYF	TGTGCCAGCAGTGAAGGTCCGTCTGCAGATACGCAGTATTTT
TRBV27	medium-sized	TRBJ2-1	TRBD2	CASSSLLAVYNEQFF	TGTGCCAGCAGTTCCTTACTAGCGGTCTACAATGAGCAGTTCTTC
TRBV19	.	TRBJ1-4	.	CASRRGPGGNNEKLFF	TGTGCCAGTAGAAGAGGACCGGGGGGGAATAATGAAAAACTGTTTTTT
TRBV10-3	few	TRBJ1-3	TRBD1	CAIRPDRVAVGTIYF	TGTGCCATCAGGCCGGACAGGGTCGCGGTGGGCACCATATATTTT
TRBV5-4	.	TRBJ1-1	.	CASSLGAGDTEAFF	TGTGCCAGCAGCTTGGGGGCAGGGGACACTGAAGCTTTCTTT
TRBV4-3	.	TRBJ2-7	TRBD1	CASSQDRGGMREQYF	TGCGCCAGCAGCCAGGACAGGGGCGGGATGCGCGAGCAGTACTTC
TRBV5-1	.	TRBJ2-7	TRBD1	CASSRFSGTGSYEQYF	TGCGCCAGCAGCCGTTTCTCCGGGACAGGGTCCTACGAGCAGTACTTC
TRBV6-1	.	TRBJ1-2	TRBD1	CASRDRSRDRYTF	TGTGCCAGCAGGGACAGGTCCAGGGATCGCTACACCTTC
TRBV7-2	.	TRBJ1-4	TRBD1	CASSLQGGNEKLFF	TGTGCCAGCAGCTTACAGGGGGGTAATGAAAAACTGTTTTTT
TRBV9	.	TRBJ2-1	TRBD1	CASSVGGTGQNEQFF	TGTGCCAGCAGCGTAGGGGGGACAGGGCAAAATGAGCAGTTCTTC
TRBV7-9	few	TRBJ1-2	TRBD1	CASSLGDRIYGYTF	TGTGCCAGCAGCTTAGGGGACAGAATCTATGGCTACACCTTC
TRBV10-3	few	TRBJ2-2	TRBD1	CAISPTGVNTGELFF	TGTGCCATCAGTCCCACAGGGGTGAACACCGGGGAGCTGTTTTTT
TRBV2	once	TRBJ1-1	TRBD1	CASSADRGAEAFF	TGTGCCAGCAGTGCCGACAGGGGGGCTGAAGCTTTCTTT
TRBV7-9	once	TRBJ2-1	TRBD2	CASSRSGGDEQFF	TGTGCCAGCAGCCGTAGCGGGGGGGATGAGCAGTTCTTC
TRBV5-1	.	TRBJ1-5	TRBD1	CASSLEGAPGQPQHF	TGCGCCAGCAGCTTGGAGGGGGCGCCGGGGCAGCCCCAGCATTTT
TRBV5-5	.	TRBJ1-5	.	CASSLAGSSAPQHF	TGTGCCAGCAGCTTGGCCGGCTCAAGCGCGCCCCAGCATTTT
TRBV7-9	once	TRBJ1-1	TRBD1	CASSEEGQGGNTEAFF	TGTGCCAGCAGCGAGGAGGGACAGGGGGGGAACACTGAAGCTTTCTTT
TRBV9	.	TRBJ2-2	.	CASSGLQGSTGELFF	TGTGCCAGCAGCGGTTTACAGGGATCCACCGGGGAGCTGTTTTTT
TRBV19	.	TRBJ2-3	TRBD2	CASSIVGAGGTDTQYF	TGTGCCAGTAGTATAGTCGGCGCGGGGGGCACAGATACGCAGTATTTT
TRBV6-5	.	TRBJ1-6	.	CASRDRGDNSPLHF	TGTGCCAGCAGGGACCGGGGGGATAATTCACCCCTCCACTTT
TRBV28	few	TRBJ2-2	TRBD1	CASSLSGQGNAGELFF	TGTGCCAGCAGTTTAAGTGGACAGGGCAATGCCGGGGAGCTGTTTTTT
TRBV28	.	TRBJ1-1	.	CASSRGGYTEAFF	TGTGCCAGCAGTAGGGGGGGTTACACTGAAGCTTTCTTT
TRBV9	once	TRBJ1-1	.	CASSVGEGQAFF	TGTGCCAGCAGCGTCGGTGAGGGTCAGGCTTTCTTT
TRBV11-2	.	TRBJ2-2	.	CASSFPRGAGTGELFF	TGTGCCAGCAGCTTCCCCCGAGGAGCCGGCACCGGGGAGCTGTTTTTT